Presented here are 12 T cell receptor beta chains from one specimen sequenced in a study of shared clonotypes between healthy human individuals. TCRdb's copy holds only in-frame clones and misses some; the assay was immunoSEQ multiplex PCR. This sample has fewer than 550,000 clones; roughly 79% occur once, and the top ten carry approximately 13%. Sequenced input: PBMCs. The receptors originated from a middle-aged woman in good health. Some clones in this sample may be carry-over from other donors' samples.

This clone was observed at least ten times. V gene TRBV2 combines with J gene TRBJ2-7; D possibly corresponds to TRBD2 (6 bases). The CDR3 has 12 residues. The germline V gene encodes CDR1 SNHLY and CDR2 FYNNEI. V was clipped by 7 bases and J by 5 bases, with 12 bases between them. CDR3 sequence (DNA): TGTGCCAGCACCTGGGGGAGGAACGAGCAGTACTTC. Translated, it gives CASTWGRNEQYF.

This chain uses TRBV28 with TRBJ1-1, with D possibly matching TRBD1 (5 bases). The length of the CDR3 is 13 residues. V gave up 1 base and J gave up 6 bases, with 9 bases separating them. Germline V CDR1 and CDR2: MDHEN, SYDVKM. The chain's CDR3 is CASSLLRGPEAFF. In DNA form, the CDR3 reads TGTGCCAGCAGTTTATTACGGGGCCCTGAAGCTTTCTTT.

The V call is TRBV9, the J call TRBJ2-1; 11 nucleotides align to TRBD2. The CDR3 runs 15 residues. Germline CDR1 is SGDLS and CDR2 is YYNGEE. After removal of 4 bases from V and 2 bases from J, the junction contained 2 bases not matched to a gene. CDR3 region: CASSLAGGTYNEQFF. CDR3 nucleotide sequence: TGTGCCAGCAGCTTAGCGGGAGGGACCTACAATGAGCAGTTCTTC.

This sequence joins TRBV11-2 and TRBJ2-7, with 8 positions matching TRBD2. The V gene's germline CDR1 is SGHAT and CDR2 FQNNGV. This CDR3 comprises 13 residues. Trimming cost V 1 base and J 5 bases; bases outside gene matches: 1. CDR3 DNA sequence: TGTGCCAGCAGCTTAGTACTAGCGGACGAGCAGTACTTC. Translated, it gives CASSLVLADEQYF.

The V gene is TRBV7-2, the J gene TRBJ1-1; 7 bases line up with TRBD1. The length of the CDR3 is 13 residues. Unmatched junction bases numbered 6, after V lost 7 bases and J lost 4 bases. Germline V gives CDR1 SGHTA, CDR2 FQGNSA. In nucleotides, the CDR3 is TGTGCCAGCACCGTCCCAGGGGGCACTGAAGCTTTCTTT. It is translated as CASTVPGGTEAFF.

This chain uses TRBV5-1 with TRBJ2-7, with 11 bases lining up with TRBD2. J gave up 5 bases and V 4 bases, and 8 bases lay outside the gene matches. Per the germline V gene, CDR1 is SGHRS and CDR2 is YFSETQ. The CDR3 consists of 15 residues. CDR3 bases: TGCGCCAGCAGCCCGACTAGCGGGATACGTAACGAGCAGTACTTC. Translated: CASSPTSGIRNEQYF.

J is TRBJ2-1 and V is TRBV7-3, with a weak D call TRBD2 (6 bases). The CDR3 extends over 14 amino acids. V was cut by 6 bases and J by 6 bases, with 15 bases left in between. In germline, CDR1 is SGHTA, CDR2 FQGTGA. In DNA, the CDR3 is TGTGCCAGCAGTTTAGCGGCGCCCCTCAATGAGCAGTTCTTC. Protein sequence: CASSLAAPLNEQFF.

The chain couples TRBV6-5 to TRBJ2-5; 9 bases align to TRBD1. The ends lost 6 bases at V and 9 bases at J; junction bases unmatched: 14. The CDR3 is 15 amino acids. The germline gives CDR1 MNHEY, CDR2 SVGAGI. The CDR3 DNA follows: TGTGCCAGCAGACCACAGGGGGCCCTTCAATCGGCCCAGTACTTC. Its protein is CASRPQGALQSAQYF.

The rearrangement uses TRBV11-2 and TRBJ2-1; D is possibly TRBD2 (5 bases). The length of the CDR3 is 17 residues. The V end was cut by 2 bases, the J end by 1 base, with 15 bases between. CDR1 and CDR2 (germline): SGHAT, FQNNGV. In nucleotides, the CDR3 is TGTGCCAGCAGCTTACTACCTGTTACGGGGTCCTACAATGAGCAGTTCTTC. Encoded protein: CASSLLPVTGSYNEQFF.

This chain joins TRBV30 and TRBJ2-1; 11 nucleotides match TRBD1. With V trimmed by 2 bases and J by 8 bases, 5 bases remained unmatched. The CDR3 has 14 amino acids. Germline V CDR1 and CDR2: GTSNPN, SVGIG (reference sequence). Written as DNA, the CDR3 is TGTGCCTGGAGTAGCGGACAGGGGGCCGATGAGCAGTTCTTC. Residues: CAWSSGQGADEQFF.

The genes are TRBV30 and TRBJ2-1; TRBD2 agrees at 13 bases. The ends lost 3 bases at V and 9 bases at J; junction bases unmatched: 8. Per the germline V gene, CDR1 is GTSNPN and CDR2 is SVGIG (reference sequence). The CDR3 has 15 amino acids. Written as DNA, the CDR3 is TGTGCCTGGAGGAGGGGACTAGCGGGATTGAGTGAGCAGTTCTTC. It translates to CAWRRGLAGLSEQFF.

The chain carries TRBV5-4 and TRBJ2-7; a possible D gene is TRBD1 (6 bases). V was shortened by 1 base and J by 4 bases, with 12 bases between the two germline ends. Germline V lookup: CDR1 SGHNT, CDR2 YYREEE (reference sequence). This CDR3 is 14 amino acids long. CDR3: CASSLWGRVYEQYF. The CDR3 coding sequence is TGTGCCAGCAGCTTGTGGGGGCGCGTATACGAGCAGTACTTC.